This TCR beta chain was captured by sequencing in a study of cytomegalovirus exposure and HLA in healthy donors. Findings and caveats of the study: Common viral pathogens (according to a later analysis) appeared linked to several of the most significant clusters. Specificity of a few CMV-associated chains for CMV antigens was verified in vitro. For most subjects, TCR beta sequences were reported to predict HLA-A and HLA-B alleles with accuracy. Most TCRs appeared rarely, but some public TCRs recurred in many donors.

Germline CDR1 and CDR2: SGDLS and YYNGEE. The CDR3 length is 16 residues. Trimming shortened V by 0 bases and J by 0 bases, and 12 bases separated the two germline ends. PCR primers comprised 60 Vbeta and 13 Jbeta primers. Assay: immunoSEQ multiplex PCR; the TCRdb copy retains only in-frame clones and omits some. The sample records 160,000 or so clones, approximately 83% being singletons. The table lists this clone with a few counts. Its specificity is not known. The sequenced sample was PBMCs. V gene TRBV9 combines with J gene TRBJ1-1; TRBD1 is a possible D gene (5 bases). The sequence derives from a woman aged 18-35 years in good health and CMV-seronegative. The CDR3 spells CASSVGSGNMNTEAFF. The CDR3 nucleotides read TGTGCCAGCAGCGTAGGTTCAGGGAACATGAACACTGAAGCTTTCTTT.